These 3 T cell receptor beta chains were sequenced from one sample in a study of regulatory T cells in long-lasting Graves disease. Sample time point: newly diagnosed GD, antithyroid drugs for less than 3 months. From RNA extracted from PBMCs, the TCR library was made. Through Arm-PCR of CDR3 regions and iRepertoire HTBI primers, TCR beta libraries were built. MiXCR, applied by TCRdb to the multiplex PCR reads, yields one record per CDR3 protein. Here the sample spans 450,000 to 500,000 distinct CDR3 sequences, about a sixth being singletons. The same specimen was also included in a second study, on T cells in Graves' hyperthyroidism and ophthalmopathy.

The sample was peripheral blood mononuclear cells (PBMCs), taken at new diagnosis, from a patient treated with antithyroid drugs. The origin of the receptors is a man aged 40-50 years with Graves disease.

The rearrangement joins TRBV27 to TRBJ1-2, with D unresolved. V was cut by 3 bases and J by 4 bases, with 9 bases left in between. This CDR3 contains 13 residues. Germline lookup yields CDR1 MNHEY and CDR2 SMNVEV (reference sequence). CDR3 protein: CASSFGSGYGYTF. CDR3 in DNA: TGTGCCAGCAGTTTTGGGTCAGGCTATGGCTACACCTTC.

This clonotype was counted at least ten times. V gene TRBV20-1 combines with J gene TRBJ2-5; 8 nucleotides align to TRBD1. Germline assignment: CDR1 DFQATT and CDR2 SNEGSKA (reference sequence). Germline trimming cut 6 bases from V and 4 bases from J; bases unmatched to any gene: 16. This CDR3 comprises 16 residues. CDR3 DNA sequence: TGCAGTGCCACACAGGGGGAACAGTTAGTAGGAGAGACCCAGTACTTC. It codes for CSATQGEQLVGETQYF.

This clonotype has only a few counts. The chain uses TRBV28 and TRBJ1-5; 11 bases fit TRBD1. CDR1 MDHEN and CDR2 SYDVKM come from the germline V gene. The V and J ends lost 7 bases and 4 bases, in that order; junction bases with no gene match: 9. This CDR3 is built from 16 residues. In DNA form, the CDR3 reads TGTGCCAGCATAGGACAGGGGGCGCTTTCAAATCAGCCCCAGCATTTT. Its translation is CASIGQGALSNQPQHF.